The 32 T cell receptor beta chains presented below share a single source sample, sequenced in a study of T-cell memory formation after mild COVID-19. TCRdb re-called the 5' RACE reads through MiXCR, storing one row per CDR3 protein. The sample lists approximately 450,000 distinct CDR3 sequences; 15% to 20% were seen once. The specimen was PBMCs or a T cell subset sorted from them (not recorded which). These receptors came from an adult woman who had mild COVID-19 (a few samples of this study predate the infection). Cell type and time point are not known.

This clonotype was picked up many times. The J gene is TRBJ2-1, the V gene TRBV5-6, with D possibly matching TRBD2 (5 bases). CDR1 and CDR2 from the germline V gene are SGHDT and YYEEEE. Trimming took 4 bases from V and 9 from J, leaving 17 bases between them. The CDR3 spans 14 residues. The CDR3 DNA reads TGTGCCAGCAGCCCCGGGGTAGCCTGGGGTGAGCAGTTCTTC. It codes for CASSPGVAWGEQFF. Full variable domain (rest looked up from reference TRBV5-6 and TRBJ2-1): DAGVTQSPTHLIKTRGQQVTLRCSPKSGHDTVSWYQQALGQGPQFIFQYYEEEERQRGNFPDRFSGHQFPNYSSELNVNALLLGDSALYLCASSPGVAWGEQFFGPGTRLTVL.

This clonotype was detected only a few times. This chain connects TRBV15 to TRBJ2-3; 8 bases line up with TRBD2. Germline V gene lookup returns CDR1 LNHNV and CDR2 YYDKDF (reference sequence). Unmatched junction bases numbered 3, after V lost 3 bases and J lost 4 bases. CDR3 size: 14 residues. In DNA form, the CDR3 reads TGTGCCACCAGCAGCGTCGGGGGGGCAGATACGCAGTATTTT. Its protein product is CATSSVGGADTQYF.

This rearrangement joins TRBV9 to TRBJ1-2; no clear D. Germline CDR1 is SGDLS and CDR2 is YYNGEE. There are 17 residues in the CDR3. V was clipped by 0 bases and J by 0 bases, with 15 bases between them. The CDR3, as DNA: TGTGCCAGCAGCGTAGCCGACACCTACTATACTAACTATGGCTACACCTTC. This codes for CASSVADTYYTNYGYTF. The entire variable domain, with the rest obtained from reference TRBV9 and TRBJ1-2, is as follows: DSGVTQTPKHLITATGQRVTLRCSPRSGDLSVYWYQQSLDQGLQFLIQYYNGEERAKGNILERFSAQQFPDLHSELNLSSLELGDSALYFCASSVADTYYTNYGYTFGSGTRLTVV.

V usage is TRBV7-3 and J usage is TRBJ2-5, with 7 bases that match TRBD2. V was clipped by 4 bases and J by 3 bases; unmatched bases: 2. Germline V gene data show CDR1 as SGHTA and CDR2 as FQGTGA. The CDR3 contains 13 residues. The CDR3 DNA reads TGTGCCAGCAGCTCGCTAGCGGAAGAGACCCAGTACTTC. It specifies CASSSLAEETQYF.

The rearrangement links TRBV10-3 to TRBJ1-1, with D tentatively TRBD1 (5 bases). V gave up 3 bases and J gave up 3 bases, with 11 bases separating them. CDR3 length equals 14 residues. Germline lookup yields CDR1 ENHRY and CDR2 SYGVKD. CDR3 amino acids: CAISDQGRDTEAFF. As DNA, the CDR3 is TGTGCCATCAGTGACCAGGGAAGGGACACTGAAGCTTTCTTT.

The chain links TRBV15 to TRBJ1-1; D gene uncertain. The V end lost 1 base, the J end lost 5 bases, and 8 bases lay between the germline ends. This CDR3 has 13 amino acids. Germline V gene lookup returns CDR1 LNHNV and CDR2 YYDKDF (reference sequence). CDR3: CATSRAPVTEAFF. Here the CDR3 DNA reads TGTGCCACCAGCAGAGCCCCCGTGACTGAAGCTTTCTTT.

The J gene is TRBJ2-3, the V gene TRBV7-9; D might be TRBD2 (6 bases). The V and J ends lost 5 bases and 14 bases respectively, with 14 bases between them. CDR3 size: 11 residues. Germline V lookup: CDR1 SEHNR, CDR2 FQNEAQ (reference sequence). The CDR3 is CASSRDFSTYF. Here the CDR3 DNA reads TGTGCCAGCAGCCGGGACTTCTCCACGTATTTT.

The chain recombines TRBV7-3 with TRBJ2-1, with 11 nucleotides matching TRBD2. V was clipped by 5 bases and J by 6 bases; unmatched bases: 12. Looked up from germline, CDR1 is SGHTA and CDR2 is FQGTGA. The CDR3 totals 17 residues. CDR3 protein: CASSRIIAGGPFNEQFF. The CDR3 nucleotides read TGTGCCAGCAGCCGGATTATAGCGGGGGGGCCTTTCAATGAGCAGTTCTTC. Combining the CDR3 with reference TRBV7-3 and TRBJ2-1 gives the whole variable domain GAGVSQTPSNKVTEKGKYVELRCDPISGHTALYWYRQSLGQGPEFLIYFQGTGAADDSGLPNDRFFAVRPEGSVSTLKIQRTERGDSAVYLCASSRIIAGGPFNEQFFGPGTRLTVL.

This clonotype has just a few counts. The rearrangement uses TRBV7-8 and TRBJ2-5; the match to TRBD2 covers 7 bases. This CDR3 has 15 amino acids. Germline CDR1 and CDR2: SGHVS and FQNEAQ. The V and J ends lost 0 bases and 5 bases, in that order; junction bases with no gene match: 6. The CDR3 sequence: CASSLARLAGETQYF. The CDR3, as DNA: TGTGCCAGCAGCTTAGCCCGACTAGCCGGGGAGACCCAGTACTTC.

V usage is TRBV7-2 and J usage is TRBJ1-1; possibly TRBD1 for D (6 bases). Germline V lookup: CDR1 SGHTA, CDR2 FQGNSA. Trimming removed 1 base from V and 4 bases from J, with 13 bases in between. The CDR3 runs to 15 residues. In nucleotides, the CDR3 is TGTGCCAGCAGCTTAGGCCGGGGGGCTTTCACTGAAGCTTTCTTT. It specifies CASSLGRGAFTEAFF.

This clonotype was detected ten times or more. The chain uses TRBV12-3 or TRBV12-4 and TRBJ2-3; D gene ambiguous. Trimming took 5 bases from V and 0 from J, leaving 12 bases between them. The CDR3 totals 15 residues. CDR3 loop: CASSHRTSSTDTQYF. CDR3 nucleotide sequence: TGTGCCAGCAGTCATAGGACGAGCAGCACAGATACGCAGTATTTT.

This clonotype turned up a few times. The chain couples TRBV29-1 to TRBJ2-7, with TRBD2 matching over 7 bases. This CDR3 region has 13 residues. The germline gives CDR1 SQVTM, CDR2 ANQGSEA. Germline trimming cut 8 bases from V and 1 base from J; bases unmatched to any gene: 8. The CDR3 nucleotides read TGCAGCCCAAACGAGGGAGGGTCCTACGAGCAGTACTTC. It specifies CSPNEGGSYEQYF.

This clonotype occurred many times. The chain joins TRBV12-3 or TRBV12-4 to TRBJ1-1; D unresolved. The length of the CDR3 is 13 residues. V lost 3 bases to trimming and J lost 0 bases, with 5 bases between them. The CDR3 nucleotides are TGTGCCAGCAGTTTCCGGGTGAACACTGAAGCTTTCTTT. The encoded protein is CASSFRVNTEAFF.

This clonotype was seen many times. The CDR3 loop reads CASSPGLATNEQYF. The CDR3 DNA sequence: TGTGCCAGCAGTCCGGGACTAGCGACCAACGAGCAGTACTTC. This chain uses TRBV7-2 with TRBJ2-7, with 10 bases matching TRBD2. Germline V CDR1 and CDR2: SGHTA, FQGNSA. This CDR3 comprises 14 residues. Trimming cost V 6 bases and J 5 bases; bases outside gene matches: 7. The whole variable domain, filled in from reference TRBV7-2 and TRBJ2-7, reads GAGVSQSPSNKVTEKGKDVELRCDPISGHTALYWYRQSLGQGLEFLIYFQGNSAPDKSGLPSDRFSAERTGGSVSTLTIQRTQQEDSAVYLCASSPGLATNEQYFGPGTRLTVT.

V is TRBV24-1 and J is TRBJ2-5, with TRBD2 identical over 10 bases. V lost 3 bases, J lost 5 bases, and 5 bases stayed unmatched. This CDR3 spans 15 amino acids. Germline assignment: CDR1 KGHDR and CDR2 SFDVKD. This CDR3 is CATSDPAGGLETQYF. The CDR3 bases are TGTGCCACCAGTGATCCAGCGGGGGGGCTGGAGACCCAGTACTTC.

The genes are TRBV24-1 and TRBJ1-5, with TRBD1 as a possible D gene (6 bases). The CDR3 runs to 13 residues. The V and J ends lost 5 bases and 7 bases respectively, with 11 bases between them. Germline V gives CDR1 KGHDR, CDR2 SFDVKD. CDR3 nucleotide sequence: TGTGCCACCAGTGGGGCAGGGGAGCAGCCCCAGCATTTT. Its translation is CATSGAGEQPQHF.

This clonotype was detected ten times or more. The genes are TRBV6-6 and TRBJ1-4, with D possibly being TRBD1 (5 bases). CDR3 size: 13 residues. The germline CDR1 and CDR2 sequences are MNHNY and SVGAGI (reference sequence). Trimming took off 2 bases at V and 7 bases at J, with 8 bases between the two ends. In DNA, the CDR3 is TGTGCCAGCAGTTACCCAGGGAGTGAAAAACTGTTTTTT. This encodes CASSYPGSEKLFF.

This clonotype was recorded many times. The chain combines TRBV5-1 with TRBJ2-1, with 7 nucleotides matching TRBD1. The CDR3 length is 12 residues. V lost 4 bases to trimming and J lost 12 bases; unmatched junction nucleotides: 7. Germline loops: CDR1 SGHRS, CDR2 YFSETQ. The CDR3 nucleotides are TGCGCCAGCAGCCCTCAGGGGGTGGTGCAGTTCTTC. This translates into CASSPQGVVQFF.

This clonotype was picked up a small number of times. The gene calls are TRBV28 and TRBJ2-4; D is possibly TRBD2 (6 bases). This CDR3 spans 14 amino acids. CDR1 is MDHEN, CDR2 SYDVKM, per germline. V was cut by 3 bases and J by 1 base, with 7 bases left in between. The CDR3 loop is CASSFRGAKNIQYF. CDR3 in DNA: TGTGCCAGCAGTTTCCGGGGGGCCAAAAACATTCAGTACTTC.

This clonotype occurred a few times. The rearrangement joins TRBV19 to TRBJ2-3, with D perhaps matching TRBD1 (6 bases). CDR3 size: 18 residues. In germline, CDR1 is LNHDA, CDR2 SQIVND (reference sequence). V gave up 0 bases and J gave up 3 bases, with 19 bases separating them. The CDR3 DNA sequence: TGTGCCAGTAGTATAGAGCTTGCAGGGGCTGGTGGAACAGATACGCAGTATTTT. This codes for CASSIELAGAGGTDTQYF.

This clonotype has a handful of counts. The genes are TRBV6-5 and TRBJ1-2; no clear D gene. The V end was cut by 5 bases, the J end by 0 bases, with 10 bases between. Germline lookup yields CDR1 MNHEY and CDR2 SVGAGI. The CDR3 runs to 14 residues. The CDR3 sequence: CASSPMGSNYGYTF. The CDR3 DNA reads as TGTGCCAGCAGTCCGATGGGCTCTAACTATGGCTACACCTTC.

In this sample, this clonotype turned up many times. V gene TRBV9 combines with J gene TRBJ2-3; possible D gene TRBD2, 6 bases. CDR3 length: 15 residues. Germline loops: CDR1 SGDLS, CDR2 YYNGEE. Trimming took off 2 bases at V and 1 base at J, with 11 bases between the two ends. The CDR3 DNA reads TGTGCCAGCAGCGTCGGGACTGTCGGCACAGATACGCAGTATTTT. It encodes CASSVGTVGTDTQYF. The variable domain in full, with the rest retrieved from reference TRBV9 and TRBJ2-3, is DSGVTQTPKHLITATGQRVTLRCSPRSGDLSVYWYQQSLDQGLQFLIQYYNGEERAKGNILERFSAQQFPDLHSELNLSSLELGDSALYFCASSVGTVGTDTQYFGPGTRLTVL.

The chain joins TRBV7-2 to TRBJ2-1, with D possibly called TRBD1 or TRBD2 (5 bases each). The CDR3 is 17 residues long. Trimming removed 5 bases from V and 4 bases from J, with 21 bases in between. The germline CDR1 and CDR2 sequences are SGHTA and FQGNSA. The CDR3 nucleotides are TGTGCCAGCAGCATTGAGGGGTTGGGCGGACCATACAATGAGCAGTTCTTC. Its translation: CASSIEGLGGPYNEQFF.

The chain combines TRBV14 with TRBJ2-7; possible D gene TRBD1, 6 bases. V lost 6 bases and J lost 1, with 16 bases in between. The CDR3 runs to 15 residues. Germline assignment: CDR1 SGHDN and CDR2 FVKESK. The CDR3 DNA follows: TGTGCCAGCAGTACCCGGACAGACGCTTCCTACGAGCAGTACTTC. This translates into CASSTRTDASYEQYF.

This clonotype was seen repeatedly, ten times or more. The V and J genes are TRBV5-1 and TRBJ1-2, with 10 bases matching TRBD1. The CDR3 has 15 residues. Germline CDR1 reads SGHRS; CDR2 reads YFSETQ. V was pared by 0 bases and J by 4 bases, with 3 bases of the junction left unmatched. The CDR3 DNA reads as TGCGCCAGCAGCTTGGCGGGACAGGGGAGCTATGGCTACACCTTC. Translation gives CASSLAGQGSYGYTF.

This clonotype has only a few counts. The V and J genes are TRBV5-1 and TRBJ1-4, with D possibly being TRBD1 (6 bases). This CDR3 contains 14 residues. The V gene lost 4 bases and the J gene lost 0 bases, with 7 bases spanning the gap. CDR1 and CDR2 (germline): SGHRS, YFSETQ. DNA of the CDR3: TGCGCCAGCAGCAGGGACACAACTAATGAAAAACTGTTTTTT. It encodes CASSRDTTNEKLFF.

This clonotype was seen more than once but under ten times. The CDR3 loop is CASSLYKAPNNEQFF. DNA of the CDR3: TGTGCCAGCAGTTTATACAAGGCGCCTAACAATGAGCAGTTCTTC. The chain recombines TRBV27 with TRBJ2-1, with no clear D. Deletions cut 1 base from V and 5 bases from J, with 12 bases between. Germline CDR1 MNHEY, CDR2 SMNVEV (reference sequence). This CDR3 spans 15 amino acids.

Only a few counts were recorded for this clonotype. The chain links TRBV7-9 to TRBJ1-2, with no clear D. CDR1 SEHNR and CDR2 FQNEAQ come from the germline V gene (reference sequence). This CDR3 spans 13 amino acids. Trimming removed 3 bases from V and 4 bases from J, with 9 bases in between. The DNA of the CDR3 is TGTGCCAGCAGCTTTACAGAACTCTATGGCTACACCTTC. It is translated as CASSFTELYGYTF.

This clonotype was observed many times. The rearrangement uses TRBV7-3 and TRBJ1-2, with TRBD1 matching over 8 bases. With 3 bases clipped from V and 6 bases from J, the junction kept 3 bases outside the gene matches. CDR3 length: 13 amino acids. Germline CDR1 reads SGHTA; CDR2 reads FQGTGA. CDR3 residues: CASSLTGEDGYTF. The CDR3 coding sequence is TGTGCCAGCAGCTTGACAGGGGAGGATGGCTACACCTTC.

In regard to this clonotype: Sequence at one end of the junction differs from germline and may be a read error. The genes are TRBV27 and TRBJ1-2; 8 bases line up with TRBD1. Germline CDR1 reads MNHEY; CDR2 reads SMNVEV (reference sequence). CDR3 length: 15 amino acids. CDR3 amino acids: CASSRGQGGNSGYTF. The CDR3 DNA follows: TGTGCCAGCAGTCGAGGACAGGGCGGAAACTCTGGCTACACCTTC.

This chain uses TRBV4-2 with TRBJ2-2, with TRBD1 as a possible D gene (6 bases). V lost 6 bases to trimming and J lost 2 bases, with 10 bases between them. CDR1 and CDR2 from the germline V gene are LGHNA and YNFKEQ. The CDR3 sequence is 14 residues long. CDR3 loop: CASSRDTNTGELFF. DNA of the CDR3: TGTGCCAGCAGTCGGGACACTAACACCGGGGAGCTGTTTTTT.

Only one count was recorded for this clonotype. The chain combines TRBV2 with TRBJ2-7; possible D gene TRBD2, 5 bases. This CDR3 spans 12 amino acids. The V end lost 6 bases, the J end lost 5 bases, and 11 bases lay between the germline ends. Germline CDR1 reads SNHLY; CDR2 reads FYNNEI. The CDR3: CASRPDGDEQYF. The CDR3 DNA follows: TGTGCCAGCAGACCGGACGGGGACGAGCAGTACTTC. Filled out from reference TRBV2 and TRBJ2-7, the complete variable domain reads EPEVTQTPSHQVTQMGQEVILRCVPISNHLYFYWYRQILGQKVEFLVSFYNNEISEKSEIFDDQFSVERPDGSNFTLKIRSTKLEDSAMYFCASRPDGDEQYFGPGTRLTVT.